A selection of T cell receptor beta chains follows, all from one sample in a study of blood T cells in healthy people across ages. Each CDR3 protein gets one entry after TCRdb re-called the 5' RACE reads with MiXCR. Among roughly 1,500,000 distinct CDR3 sequences listed, 42% were seen once. Sequences were obtained from blood. The receptors here all came from a woman aged 18 to 35 in good health. Each CDR3 is given with its conserved first and last residue. Each record gives: clone size, V gene, D gene, J gene, CDR3 DNA, CDR3 protein. The D gene is left open where the match is weak. Size values are once, few and many counts, or a class for expanded clones, and some rows have none.

size: .; V: TRBV2; D: TRBD2; J: TRBJ2-7; DNA: TGTGCCAGCAGTGATGGGACTAGCGGGGGAACCCCCCACGAGCAGTACTTC; CDR3: CASSDGTSGGTPHEQYF
size: .; V: TRBV12-3/TRBV12-4; D: .; J: TRBJ1-1; DNA: TGTGCCAGCACCCGGGGGACACCAAGGGGTGAAGCTTTCTTT; CDR3: CASTRGTPRGEAFF
size: .; V: TRBV14; D: .; J: TRBJ2-7; DNA: TGTGCCAGCAGCCCCGCCCCGGGGGTAGGTGAGCAGTACTTC; CDR3: CASSPAPGVGEQYF
size: few; V: TRBV3-1; D: TRBD2; J: TRBJ2-3; DNA: TGTGCCAGCAGCCAGGGGGGACTAGTAACTACGCAGTATTTT; CDR3: CASSQGGLVTTQYF
size: .; V: TRBV3-1; D: .; J: TRBJ1-6; DNA: TGTGCCAGCAGCCAAGATTTGGCAGTTTGGGCTTCACCCCTCCACTTT; CDR3: CASSQDLAVWASPLHF
size: .; V: TRBV20-1; D: TRBD2; J: TRBJ2-1; DNA: TGCAGTGCTAGCGGGGGGGTCAGCTATGAGCAGTTCTTC; CDR3: CSASGGVSYEQFF
size: .; V: TRBV4-1; D: .; J: TRBJ1-4; DNA: TGCGCCAGCAGCCAAGAATGGGGGAGTGCAACTAATGAAAAACTGTTTTTT; CDR3: CASSQEWGSATNEKLFF
size: many; V: TRBV6-1; D: .; J: TRBJ2-5; DNA: TGTGCCAGCAGTGTAGGGGGGAGGGAGACCCAGTACTTC; CDR3: CASSVGGRETQYF
size: few; V: TRBV12-3/TRBV12-4; D: .; J: TRBJ2-3; DNA: TGTGCCAGCAGGGGTGTCCCAGATACGCAGTATTTT; CDR3: CASRGVPDTQYF
size: .; V: TRBV27; D: TRBD2; J: TRBJ2-7; DNA: TGTGCCAGCTCTAGCGGGGGCTCCGACGAGCAGTACTTC; CDR3: CASSSGGSDEQYF
size: .; V: TRBV29-1; D: .; J: TRBJ2-3; DNA: TGCAGCGTCTCTAGGGGAGTACAGAGCACAGATACGCAGTATTTT; CDR3: CSVSRGVQSTDTQYF
size: .; V: TRBV14; D: .; J: TRBJ1-1; DNA: TGTGCCAGCAGCCAAGATCCCACAGGAGACATGAACACTGAAGCTTTCTTT; CDR3: CASSQDPTGDMNTEAFF
size: few; V: TRBV6-5; D: .; J: TRBJ2-7; DNA: TGTGCCAGCAGTTATTCTGGTGTACGTCCGGATATAACCTACGAGCAGTACTTC; CDR3: CASSYSGVRPDITYEQYF
size: once; V: TRBV6-1; D: TRBD1; J: TRBJ2-2; DNA: TGTGCCAGCAGTGCCCGGGCAGGGGGAGAGGCCGGGGAGCTGTTTTTT; CDR3: CASSARAGGEAGELFF
size: .; V: TRBV10-3; D: .; J: TRBJ2-7; DNA: TGTGCCATCAGTGAGGACCCCGGCAGGAGCTCCCCGAGCTCCTACGAGCAGTACTTC; CDR3: CAISEDPGRSSPSSYEQYF
size: .; V: TRBV20-1; D: .; J: TRBJ1-2; DNA: TGCAGTGCTAGAGGGGCCCAGGGGCTAAAACCTTATGGCTACACCTTC; CDR3: CSARGAQGLKPYGYTF
size: few; V: TRBV4-1; D: .; J: TRBJ2-6; DNA: TGCGCCAGCAGCCAAGAATCCAGGCAGTCTGGGGCCAACGTCCTGACTTTC; CDR3: CASSQESRQSGANVLTF
size: .; V: TRBV9; D: .; J: TRBJ2-3; DNA: TGTGCCAGCAGCGTGGATCCCCGGGGGGCCACAGATACGCAGTATTTT; CDR3: CASSVDPRGATDTQYF
size: .; V: TRBV29-1; D: .; J: TRBJ1-1; DNA: TGCAGCGCTACGTCTTCCAGCGACGAAGCTTTCTTT; CDR3: CSATSSSDEAFF
size: few; V: TRBV5-1; D: .; J: TRBJ2-3; DNA: TGCGCCAGCAGCTCCTACTCGACAGTTCCAGATACGCAGTATTTT; CDR3: CASSSYSTVPDTQYF
size: .; V: TRBV5-1; D: .; J: TRBJ2-5; DNA: TGCGCCAGCAGCACGTACCAACGAGAGACCCAGTACTTC; CDR3: CASSTYQRETQYF
size: .; V: TRBV9; D: TRBD2; J: TRBJ2-1; DNA: TGTGCCAGCAGCGGACCGGGACTAGCGGGATTTGAGCAGTTCTTC; CDR3: CASSGPGLAGFEQFF
size: .; V: TRBV2; D: TRBD1; J: TRBJ1-2; DNA: TGTGCCAGCAGCATCGAGACAGGGTCAAACTATGGCTACACCTTC; CDR3: CASSIETGSNYGYTF
size: .; V: TRBV29-1; D: TRBD1; J: TRBJ2-7; DNA: TGCAGCGTCCAACCCCGGACAGGTAGCCCCTACGAGCAGTACTTC; CDR3: CSVQPRTGSPYEQYF
size: .; V: TRBV15; D: .; J: TRBJ2-7; DNA: TGTGCCACCAGCACCTTGGGATGGGACACCGACGGCGAGCAGTACTTC; CDR3: CATSTLGWDTDGEQYF
size: few; V: TRBV11-1; D: TRBD2; J: TRBJ2-3; DNA: TGTGCCAGCAGCTTATGGTGGGGACTAGCGGGAGCGATAATGGACACAGATACGCAGTATTTT; CDR3: CASSLWWGLAGAIMDTDTQYF
size: .; V: TRBV27; D: .; J: TRBJ1-4; DNA: TGTGCCAGCAGTCCCCGACCCCCCCTCGCAACTAATGAAAAACTGTTTTTT; CDR3: CASSPRPPLATNEKLFF
size: once; V: TRBV6-2/TRBV6-3; D: .; J: TRBJ2-5; DNA: TGTACCAGCAGCAGGGACTCCTACGAGACCCAGTACTTC; CDR3: CTSSRDSYETQYF
size: .; V: TRBV12-3/TRBV12-4; D: TRBD1; J: TRBJ2-3; DNA: TGTGCCAGCAGACCTGACACCGGGACAGGGCCCACAGATACGCAGTATTTT; CDR3: CASRPDTGTGPTDTQYF
size: .; V: TRBV29-1; D: TRBD1; J: TRBJ2-7; DNA: TGCAGCGGCGCGGGACAGGGCGAGCAGTACTTC; CDR3: CSGAGQGEQYF
size: .; V: TRBV6-1; D: TRBD1; J: TRBJ1-1; DNA: TGTGCCAGCAGTGAAGCGGCGGACAGGGACGCTGAAGCTTTCTTT; CDR3: CASSEAADRDAEAFF
size: few; V: TRBV11-1; D: .; J: TRBJ2-7; DNA: TGTGCCAGCAGCTTAGGGCCGTCAAACGAGCAGTACTTC; CDR3: CASSLGPSNEQYF